Presented here are 30 T cell receptor beta chains from one specimen sequenced in a study of blood T cell repertoires in COVID-19. The assay was immunoSEQ multiplex PCR, and TCRdb's table has in-frame clones only and misses some. The table shows over 110,000 clones, with approximately 88% occurring only once. The sequenced sample consisted of peripheral blood. The receptors come from a man between 65 and 79 years old with acute or convalescent COVID-19.

The chain has TRBV12-3 or TRBV12-4 and TRBJ2-5; D not resolved. The CDR3 loop spans 12 amino acids. The V end was cut by 6 bases, the J end by 3 bases, with 8 bases between. The CDR3 coding sequence is TGTGCCAGCAGGAGAGGCGAAGAGACCCAGTACTTC. Amino acids: CASRRGEETQYF.

This clone was seen a handful of times. This chain links TRBV6-5 with TRBJ1-2, with TRBD1 matching over 10 bases. The germline V gene encodes CDR1 MNHEY and CDR2 SVGAGI. Trimming at V came to 4 bases and at J to 7 bases, leaving 6 bases not matched to a gene. This CDR3 contains 14 residues. The CDR3 region is CASSSTGGKGGYTF. DNA for the CDR3: TGTGCCAGCAGTTCGACAGGGGGCAAGGGTGGCTACACCTTC.

J is TRBJ2-5 and V is TRBV19; D not resolved. The V and J ends lost 5 bases and 7 bases respectively, with 17 bases between them. Germline V gene data show CDR1 as LNHDA and CDR2 as SQIVND (reference sequence). This CDR3 spans 14 amino acids. In DNA, the CDR3 is TGTGCCAGTAGTCCACGGCCGTATCTAGGGACCCAGTACTTC. Residues: CASSPRPYLGTQYF.

The chain employs TRBV4-1 and TRBJ1-4; D call uncertain. V was shortened by 2 bases and J by 7 bases, with 8 bases between the two germline ends. Germline assignment: CDR1 MGHRA and CDR2 YSYEKL. The CDR3 has 13 amino acids. The chain's CDR3 is CASSQLSSEKLFF. The CDR3 DNA reads TGCGCCAGCAGCCAACTTTCCTCTGAAAAACTGTTTTTT.

This chain joins TRBV18 and TRBJ1-5; no clear D gene. The CDR3 totals 13 residues. Trimming shortened V by 2 bases and J by 2 bases, and 4 bases separated the two germline ends. From germline, CDR1 is KGHSH and CDR2 LQKENI. The CDR3 coding sequence is TGTGCCAGCTCACCAAGCCGCAATCAGCCCCAGCATTTT. This gives the protein CASSPSRNQPQHF. Full variable domain (remainder filled in from reference TRBV18 and TRBJ1-5): NAGVMQNPRHLVRRRGQEARLRCSPMKGHSHVYWYRQLPEEGLKFMVYLQKENIIDESGMPKERFSAEFPKEGPSILRIQQVVRGDSAAYFCASSPSRNQPQHFGDGTRLSIL.

The CDR3 spells CASSEGGSTDTQYF. CDR3 nucleotides: TGTGCCAGCAGTGAAGGAGGCAGCACAGATACGCAGTATTTT. This chain joins TRBV25-1 and TRBJ2-3; a weak D match, TRBD2 (5 bases). The CDR3 is 14 amino acids. Trimming took off 2 bases at V and 0 bases at J, with 6 bases between the two ends. Germline-derived CDR1 and CDR2 are MGHDK and SYGVNS.

This rearrangement joins TRBV11-2 to TRBJ2-3; D unresolved. The CDR3 contains 12 residues. Germline V CDR1 and CDR2: SGHAT, FQNNGV. V lost 7 bases, J lost 3 bases, and 8 bases lay in between. This CDR3 reads CASTPFTDTQYF. The CDR3 coding sequence is TGTGCCAGCACCCCTTTTACAGATACGCAGTATTTT.

This sequence joins TRBV28 and TRBJ2-7, with 9 bases fitting TRBD1. The J segment lost 1 base and the V segment lost 5 bases, leaving 6 bases of the junction unmatched. The V gene's germline CDR1 is MDHEN and CDR2 SYDVKM. The CDR3 length is 15 residues. The CDR3 region is CASSLGGTGSYEQYF. In DNA, the CDR3 is TGTGCCAGCAGTCTGGGAGGGACAGGGTCCTACGAGCAGTACTTC.

This clone was detected once. CDR3 DNA: TGTGCCAGCAGTTACGGTCCGGGAGAGTACGAGCAGTACTTC. As protein: CASSYGPGEYEQYF. The chain employs TRBV6-5 and TRBJ2-7; D might be TRBD2 (6 bases). V lost 2 bases and J lost 4, with 12 bases in between. Germline CDR1 reads MNHEY; CDR2 reads SVGAGI. The CDR3 covers 14 residues.

The chain carries TRBV28 and TRBJ2-2; TRBD2 matches 9 bases. V lost 5 bases and J lost 4; bases outside the gene matches: 5. The CDR3 loop spans 15 amino acids. CDR1 is MDHEN, CDR2 SYDVKM, per germline. The CDR3 spells CASSRLAESTGELFF. CDR3 bases: TGTGCCAGCAGTCGACTAGCGGAGAGCACCGGGGAGCTGTTTTTT.

V gene TRBV20-1 combines with J gene TRBJ2-5; D is ambiguous. Germline V gene lookup returns CDR1 DFQATT and CDR2 SNEGSKA (reference sequence). CDR3 length: 11 amino acids. V gave up 2 bases and J gave up 4 bases, with 5 bases separating them. This chain's CDR3 is CSARIGETQYF. CDR3 DNA: TGCAGTGCTAGAATCGGAGAGACCCAGTACTTC.

The V call is TRBV18, the J call TRBJ1-5; the D is unclear. The V end was cut by 6 bases, the J end by 0 bases, with 21 bases between. Germline CDR1 and CDR2: KGHSH and LQKENI. The CDR3 extends over 18 amino acids. The CDR3 coding sequence is TGTGCCAGCTCGCCCCGAGGAACAACCGCATATAGCAATCAGCCCCAGCATTTT. It yields the protein CASSPRGTTAYSNQPQHF.

The gene calls are TRBV6-5 and TRBJ1-1; D call uncertain. The CDR3 is 13 amino acids. The germline gives CDR1 MNHEY, CDR2 SVGAGI. V lost 7 bases to trimming and J lost 1 base, with 10 bases between them. CDR3 residues: CASKRVRNTEAFF. CDR3 coding DNA: TGTGCCAGCAAAAGAGTAAGGAACACTGAAGCTTTCTTT.

The chain carries TRBV7-2 and TRBJ1-5, with D unresolved. This CDR3 has 15 residues. Trimming stripped 1 base from V and 6 bases from J, with 13 bases between. Germline CDR1 is SGHTA and CDR2 is FQGNSA. CDR3 nucleotide sequence: TGTGCCAGCAGCTTAGTCCGGGGAATGGGTCAGCCCCAGCATTTT. Encoded protein: CASSLVRGMGQPQHF.

J is TRBJ2-7 and V is TRBV11-2; D may be TRBD2 (5 bases). The V end lost 5 bases, the J end lost 7 bases, and 12 bases lay between the germline ends. Germline CDR1 and CDR2: SGHAT and FQNNGV. The CDR3 length is 12 residues. CDR3 DNA: TGTGCCAGCAGCCTCCCCCCGGGAGAGCAGTACTTC. Translating it yields CASSLPPGEQYF.

As DNA, the CDR3 is TGTGCCAGCAGCCAAGGGACAGAAGAGACCCAGTACTTC. This sequence encodes CASSQGTEETQYF. The rearrangement links TRBV3-1 (or the pseudogene TRBV3-2) to TRBJ2-5; perhaps TRBD1 as D (6 bases). The CDR3 length is 13 residues. V was cut by 1 base and J by 3 bases, with 6 bases left in between. In germline, CDR1 is LGHDT, CDR2 YNNKEL (reference sequence).

The CDR3 DNA reads TGTGCCAGCAGCTTGGCATCTAGCGGGAGGACCGGGGAGCTGTTTTTT. Amino acid sequence: CASSLASSGRTGELFF. The rearrangement uses TRBV7-3 and TRBJ2-2; 11 bases agree with TRBD2. CDR3 length: 16 residues. In germline, CDR1 is SGHTA, CDR2 FQGTGA. V trimming: 3 bases; J trimming: 5 bases; junction bases outside the gene matches: 5.

This chain uses TRBV10-3 with TRBJ1-2; possibly TRBD1 for D (5 bases). The germline CDR1 and CDR2 sequences are ENHRY and SYGVKD. V lost 2 bases and J 8 bases, leaving 15 bases between the germline ends. The length of the CDR3 is 14 residues. CDR3 in amino acids: CAISEGGPGDGYTF. The CDR3 DNA sequence: TGTGCCATCAGTGAGGGCGGCCCGGGGGACGGCTACACCTTC.

The genes are TRBV3-1 (or the pseudogene TRBV3-2) and TRBJ1-4, with D possibly being TRBD1 (5 bases). In germline, CDR1 is LGHDT, CDR2 YNNKEL (reference sequence). The CDR3 consists of 13 residues. The germline V and J ends were trimmed by 1 base and 13 bases, with 13 bases remaining between them. CDR3 residues: CASSQVSGMRLFF. In DNA, the CDR3 is TGTGCCAGCAGCCAAGTCTCAGGGATGAGACTGTTTTTT.

The rearrangement joins TRBV30 to TRBJ2-3; weak D call: TRBD2 (6 bases). CDR3 length equals 14 residues. Trimming removed 3 bases at V and 0 bases at J, with 10 bases between. Germline values: CDR1 GTSNPN, CDR2 SVGIG (reference sequence). The CDR3 here is CAWRSSGSTDTQYF. As DNA, the CDR3 is TGTGCCTGGAGAAGCAGCGGGAGCACAGATACGCAGTATTTT. The whole variable domain, remainder taken from reference TRBV30 and TRBJ2-3, is SQTIHQWPATLVQPVGSPLSLECTVEGTSNPNLYWYRQAAGRGLQLLFYSVGIGQISSEVPQNLSASRPQDRQFILSSKKLLLSDSGFYLCAWRSSGSTDTQYFGPGTRLTVL.

This chain connects TRBV20-1 to TRBJ2-3; D gene uncertain. This CDR3 region has 14 residues. Per germline, CDR1 DFQATT and CDR2 SNEGSKA (reference sequence). V lost 3 bases, J lost 0 bases, and 10 bases lay in between. The CDR3 DNA reads TGCAGTGCTAGTCAACTGTCTAGCACAGATACGCAGTATTTT. Translated: CSASQLSSTDTQYF.

This chain uses TRBV19 with TRBJ1-2; D is uncertain. Germline CDR1 is LNHDA and CDR2 is SQIVND (reference sequence). V shed 0 bases and J shed 2 bases, with 22 bases lying between them. The CDR3 consists of 19 residues. CDR3 nucleotides: TGTGCCAGTAGTATAGATAGGTCCGGCCGGCCGGGGAGAAACTATGGCTACACCTTC. This gives the protein CASSIDRSGRPGRNYGYTF. Looking up the rest from reference TRBV19 and TRBJ1-2 gives the full variable domain: DGGITQSPKYLFRKEGQNVTLSCEQNLNHDAMYWYRQDPGQGLRLIYYSQIVNDFQKGDIAEGYSVSREKKESFPLTVTSAQKNPTAFYLCASSIDRSGRPGRNYGYTFGSGTRLTVV.

The J gene is TRBJ1-1, the V gene TRBV21-1; the table's D call, TRBD1, was not checked against the DNA. TRBV21-1 represents a pseudogene. This CDR3 contains 15 residues. The CDR3: CASSKDTGMNTEAFF. For the CDR3, the DNA is TGTGCCAGCAGCAAAGACACAGGGATGAACACTGAAGCTTTCTTT.

V gene TRBV2 combines with J gene TRBJ2-5; D unclear. The length of the CDR3 is 12 residues. The germline V gene encodes CDR1 SNHLY and CDR2 FYNNEI. The V gene lost 7 bases and the J gene lost 5 bases, with 11 bases spanning the gap. The CDR3 DNA sequence: TGTGCCAGCACCTCCGAGGTCGAGACCCAGTACTTC. Amino acid sequence: CASTSEVETQYF.

The J gene is TRBJ2-2, the V gene TRBV2, with D perhaps TRBD2 (6 bases). Trimming took 6 bases from V and 7 from J, leaving 18 bases between them. The CDR3 spans 15 residues. Germline V gives CDR1 SNHLY, CDR2 FYNNEI. CDR3 bases: TGTGCCAGCAGAAACCGGGACTCCTTGAGCGGGGAGCTGTTTTTT. Amino acids: CASRNRDSLSGELFF. The full variable domain, rest sourced from reference TRBV2 and TRBJ2-2, is EPEVTQTPSHQVTQMGQEVILRCVPISNHLYFYWYRQILGQKVEFLVSFYNNEISEKSEIFDDQFSVERPDGSNFTLKIRSTKLEDSAMYFCASRNRDSLSGELFFGEGSRLTVL.

Only one count was recorded for this clone. This chain links TRBV4-1 with TRBJ1-2, with D perhaps matching TRBD1 (5 bases). V was pared by 1 base and J by 2 bases, with 11 bases between. Germline V gene data show CDR1 as MGHRA and CDR2 as YSYEKL. The CDR3 totals 15 residues. CDR3 in amino acids: CASSQGGVGNYGYTF. Written as DNA, the CDR3 is TGCGCCAGCAGCCAAGGGGGCGTCGGCAACTATGGCTACACCTTC.

This chain connects TRBV5-1 to TRBJ1-1; 8 positions match TRBD1. The CDR3 contains 13 residues. Trimming at V came to 5 bases and at J to 6 bases, leaving 6 bases not matched to a gene. Germline-derived CDR1 and CDR2 are SGHRS and YFSETQ. The CDR3: CASSGTGGAEAFF. CDR3 nucleotides: TGCGCCAGCAGTGGGACAGGCGGCGCTGAAGCTTTCTTT.

The V gene is TRBV29-1, the J gene TRBJ1-5; 8 bases are shared with TRBD1. This CDR3 is 14 amino acids long. With 7 bases clipped from V and 2 bases from J, the junction kept 7 bases outside the gene matches. Germline V gene sequence: CDR1 SQVTM, CDR2 ANQGSEA. The CDR3 protein is CSASGGAGNQPQHF. Written as DNA, the CDR3 is TGCAGCGCCTCAGGGGGCGCCGGCAATCAGCCCCAGCATTTT. The full variable domain, in which reference TRBV29-1 and TRBJ1-5 provide the parts outside the CDR3, is SAVISQKPSRDICQRGTSLTIQCQVDSQVTMMFWYRQQPGQSLTLIATANQGSEATYESGFVIDKFPISRPNLTFSTLTVSNMSPEDSSIYLCSASGGAGNQPQHFGDGTRLSIL.

The chain uses TRBV7-3 and TRBJ2-3; no clear D. The germline V gene encodes CDR1 SGHTA and CDR2 FQGTGA. The CDR3 is 17 residues long. The V and J ends lost 6 bases and 0 bases respectively, with 19 bases between them. The CDR3 loop is CASSFNQDSSSTDTQYF. DNA for the CDR3: TGTGCCAGCAGTTTCAACCAGGATTCTTCTAGCACAGATACGCAGTATTTT.

This clone was observed once. CDR3 DNA sequence: TGTGCCAGTACAGTGGAGGTTGGAGAAAAACTGTTTTTT. Amino acid sequence: CASTVEVGEKLFF. V usage is TRBV19 and J usage is TRBJ1-4; no definite D call. Germline V gene sequence: CDR1 LNHDA, CDR2 SQIVND (reference sequence). V was shortened by 7 bases and J by 8 bases, with 14 bases between the two germline ends. The CDR3 covers 13 residues. Supplemented by reference TRBV19 and TRBJ1-4, the full variable domain reads DGGITQSPKYLFRKEGQNVTLSCEQNLNHDAMYWYRQDPGQGLRLIYYSQIVNDFQKGDIAEGYSVSREKKESFPLTVTSAQKNPTAFYLCASTVEVGEKLFFGSGTQLSVL.